The clone carrying this T cell receptor beta chain was seen ten or more times. Its target is unknown. A read error may explain this, as a much larger clone is one base away. This specimen belongs to a study of Graves' ophthalmopathy and Graves' hyperthyroidism. Background on the study: Peripheral blood sampling occurred at initial diagnosis, before any treatment. Overall study findings and caveats: For predicting ophthalmopathy progression, the model had approximately 70% sensitivity and roughly 76% specificity.

Trimming took off 5 bases at V and 16 bases at J, with 15 bases between the two ends. The CDR3 is made up of 11 amino acids. TCR beta CDR3 amplification used RNA transcripts. HTBI primers primed a first-round RT-PCR, and a second-round multiplex PCR followed. TCRdb reanalysed the multiplex PCR reads using MiXCR and keeps one entry per CDR3 protein. This repertoire shows under 60,000 distinct CDR3 sequences, roughly half found once; its top ten account for over 4%. Sequenced material: peripheral blood. The sequence was obtained from an adult woman with Graves' ophthalmopathy. The chain combines TRBV12-3 or TRBV12-4 with TRBJ2-1; D might be TRBD1 (6 bases). CDR3 protein: CASSHGRGGFF. CDR3 coding DNA: TGTGCCAGCAGTCACGGACGAGGGGGTTTCTTC.